This T cell receptor beta chain comes out of a study of cytomegalovirus exposure and HLA in healthy donors. Trimming left V 7 bases short and J 1 base short, with 10 bases between. The CDR3 runs to 13 residues. From germline, CDR1 is MDHEN and CDR2 SYDVKM. Primers: 60 Vbeta forward and 13 Jbeta reverse. Profiled with immunoSEQ multiplex PCR; TCRdb holds only in-frame clones, not every one. This table has about 120,000 clones, 17% appearing once. In this sample, this clone turned up a few times. The sequenced material came from PBMCs. The rearrangement uses TRBV28 and TRBJ1-1; no clear D gene. The TCR comes from a female donor in good health and CMV-seropositive. CDR3 residues: CASIGRANTEAFF. The DNA for the CDR3 is TGTGCCAGCATCGGGCGGGCGAACACTGAAGCTTTCTTT.